Below are 5 T cell receptor beta chains sequenced from a single sample in a study of metastatic and nonmetastatic thyroid tumors. Patients were all untreated before their thyroid surgery. TCRdb re-called the PCR reads through MiXCR. The data contain about 40,000 clones, 15% to 20% of them singletons. Sequences were obtained from tumor tissue. The receptor source for this set is a female donor with papillary thyroid cancer or a benign thyroid nodule (not recorded which). Some clones in this sample may be carry-over from other donors' samples.

On this clone itself: This may arise from a read error, as a much more abundant clone is one base away. The J gene is TRBJ2-2, the V gene TRBV20-1; D may be TRBD1 (6 bases). The CDR3 sequence is 14 residues long. Trimming stripped 6 bases from V and 0 bases from J, with 11 bases between. Germline V gene data show CDR1 as DFQATT and CDR2 as SNEGSKA (reference sequence). For the CDR3, the DNA is TGCAGTGCCTTGGACAGTACGAACACCGGGGAGCTGTTTTTT. Translated, it gives CSALDSTNTGELFF.

In its sample, this clone was seen a few times. Possible read error: a much larger clone is one base away. J is TRBJ2-3 and V is TRBV11-2; no clear D gene. From germline, CDR1 is SGHAT and CDR2 FQNNGV. The V end was cut by 4 bases, the J end by 3 bases, with 14 bases between. This CDR3 has 15 residues. CDR3 residues: CASSSQFGSTDTQYF. The CDR3 bases are TGTGCCAGCAGCTCGCAGTTCGGGTCGACAGATACGCAGTATTTT.

This clone has a count of ten or more. V gene TRBV19 combines with J gene TRBJ2-7; TRBD2 matches 11 bases. Germline CDR1 LNHDA, CDR2 SQIVND (reference sequence). Trimming at V came to 5 bases and at J to 2 bases, leaving 5 bases not matched to a gene. The CDR3 sequence is 15 residues long. As DNA, the CDR3 is TGTGCCAGTAGTGGGGGACTAGCGGAAACCTACGAGCAGTACTTC. Its protein is CASSGGLAETYEQYF.

This clone was observed at least ten times. The chain combines TRBV5-4 with TRBJ1-1; unclear D gene. The CDR3 is made up of 13 amino acids. Looked up from germline, CDR1 is SGHNT and CDR2 is YYREEE (reference sequence). V was cut by 7 bases and J by 4 bases, with 14 bases left in between. The CDR3 DNA follows: TGTGCCAGCCACCACGCTCTGGGCACTGAAGCTTTCTTT. Its protein product is CASHHALGTEAFF. The entire variable domain, with the rest obtained from reference TRBV5-4 and TRBJ1-1, is as follows: ETGVTQSPTHLIKTRGQQVTLRCSSQSGHNTVSWYQQALGQGPQFIFQYYREEENGRGNFPPRFSGLQFPNYSSELNVNALELDDSALYLCASHHALGTEAFFGQGTRLTVV.

This clone was recorded many times. This sequence joins TRBV24-1 and TRBJ2-3; 11 bases align to TRBD2. The CDR3 loop spans 18 amino acids. Unmatched junction bases numbered 8, after V lost 4 bases and J lost 0 bases. Germline CDR1 is KGHDR and CDR2 is SFDVKD. CDR3 DNA sequence: TGTGCCACCAGTGACCACGGACTAGCGGGTTCTAGCACAGATACGCAGTATTTT. It translates to CATSDHGLAGSSTDTQYF.